This T cell receptor beta chain was sequenced in a study of shared clonotypes between healthy human individuals. General study findings and limits: Naive subsets typically showed greater estimated richness than memory subsets.

As handled by the study authors: In the immunoSEQ data, sequences were junction-only and lacked quality scores, so filtering differed. Sequencing was performed with immunoSEQ multiplex PCR; in TCRdb, only in-frame clones are kept and a portion is missing. Clone size and the V and J calls come from that table; the DNA yielded D and trimming. The sample consists of fewer than 2.5 million clones, approximately 93% of them appearing once. Germline values: CDR1 LGHNA, CDR2 YNFKEQ. This CDR3 has 17 residues. V shed 2 bases and J shed 7 bases, with 23 bases lying between them. Turning to this clone: What it binds is not known.

The chain links TRBV4-2 to TRBJ1-2, with D unclear. The clonotype was recovered from a man aged 18 to 35 in good health. Some clones in this sample may be carry-over from other donors' samples. Material: naive CD4+ T cells from PBMCs. Subset defined: CD45RA+ positively selected. CDR3 coding DNA: TGTGCCAGCAGCCAAAGAGGTGTTGTGACTAGTGAGTCTGGCTACACCTTC. It codes for CASSQRGVVTSESGYTF.